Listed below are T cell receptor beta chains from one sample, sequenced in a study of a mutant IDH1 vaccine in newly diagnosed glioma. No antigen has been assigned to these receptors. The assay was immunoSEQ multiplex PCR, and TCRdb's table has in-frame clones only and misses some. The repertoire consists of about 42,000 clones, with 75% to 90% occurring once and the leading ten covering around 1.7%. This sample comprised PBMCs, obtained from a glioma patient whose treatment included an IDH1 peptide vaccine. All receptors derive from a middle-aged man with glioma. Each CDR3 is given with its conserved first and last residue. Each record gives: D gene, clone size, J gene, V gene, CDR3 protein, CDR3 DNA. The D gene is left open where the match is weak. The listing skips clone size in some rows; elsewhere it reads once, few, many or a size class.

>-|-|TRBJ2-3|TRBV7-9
CASSRDGADTQYF
TGTGCCAGCAGCCGGGACGGCGCAGATACGCAGTATTTT
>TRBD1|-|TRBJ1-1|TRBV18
CASSPVLGQGSAEAFF
TGTGCCAGCTCACCGGTGTTAGGACAGGGGTCCGCTGAAGCTTTCTTT
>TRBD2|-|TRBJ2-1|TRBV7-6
CASSPGLAGGPGNEQFF
TGTGCCAGCAGCCCCGGACTAGCGGGAGGGCCTGGCAATGAGCAGTTCTTC
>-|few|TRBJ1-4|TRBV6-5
CASSYLLGDEKLFF
TGTGCCAGCAGTTACTTGTTGGGGGATGAAAAACTGTTTTTT
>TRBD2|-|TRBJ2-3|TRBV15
CATSRGPGLAGSTDTQYF
TGTGCCACCAGCAGAGGGCCGGGACTAGCGGGATCCACAGATACGCAGTATTTT
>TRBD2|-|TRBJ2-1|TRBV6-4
CASSALAGGPPSSYNEQFF
TGTGCCAGCAGTGCATTAGCGGGAGGCCCCCCGAGCTCCTACAATGAGCAGTTCTTC
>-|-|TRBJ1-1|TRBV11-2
CASSLWEYSTEAFF
TGTGCCAGCAGCTTATGGGAATACAGCACTGAAGCTTTCTTT
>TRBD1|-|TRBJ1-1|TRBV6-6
CASRDRVGNTEAFF
TGTGCCAGCAGGGACAGGGTAGGGAACACTGAAGCTTTCTTT
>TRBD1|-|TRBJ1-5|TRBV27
CASSFQGGNQPQHF
TGTGCCAGCAGTTTTCAGGGGGGCAATCAGCCCCAGCATTTT
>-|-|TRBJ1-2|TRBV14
CASSQWTHSGYTF
TGTGCCAGCAGCCAATGGACCCATTCCGGCTACACCTTC
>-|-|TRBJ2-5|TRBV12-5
CASGLVPDGRARFQETQYF
TGTGCTAGTGGTTTGGTACCGGACGGGAGAGCCCGCTTCCAAGAGACCCAGTACTTC
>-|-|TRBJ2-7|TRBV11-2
CASSFGREQYF
TGTGCCAGCAGCTTTGGTCGGGAGCAGTACTTC
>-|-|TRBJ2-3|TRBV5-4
CASSWRQDSTDTQYF
TGTGCCAGCAGCTGGAGACAGGATAGCACAGATACGCAGTATTTT
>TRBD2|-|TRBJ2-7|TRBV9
CASSTGTSGNYEQYF
TGTGCCAGCAGCACCGGGACTAGCGGGAACTACGAGCAGTACTTC
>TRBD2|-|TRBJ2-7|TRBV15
CATSGSSGSYEQYF
TGTGCCACCAGCGGGTCTAGCGGATCCTACGAGCAGTACTTC
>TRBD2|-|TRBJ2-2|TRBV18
CASSPGTSGPTGELFF
TGTGCCAGCTCACCTGGGACTAGCGGTCCCACCGGGGAGCTGTTTTTT
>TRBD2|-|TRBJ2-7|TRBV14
CASSPMSGGSPRYEQYF
TGTGCCAGCAGCCCCATGTCTGGCGGGAGCCCTCGGTACGAGCAGTACTTC
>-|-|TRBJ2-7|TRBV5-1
CASSLDSYYEQYF
TGCGCCAGCAGCTTGGACAGTTACTACGAGCAGTACTTC
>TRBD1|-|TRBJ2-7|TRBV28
CASSLSEGASLRSLPYEQYF
TGTGCCAGCAGTTTATCTGAGGGGGCATCGCTTAGGAGTTTACCGTACGAGCAGTACTTC
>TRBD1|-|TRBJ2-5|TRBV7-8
CASSLAGTGVAETQYF
TGTGCCAGCAGCTTAGCCGGGACAGGGGTTGCCGAGACCCAGTACTTC
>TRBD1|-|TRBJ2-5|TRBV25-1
CASKGQGWETQYF
TGTGCCAGCAAGGGACAGGGTTGGGAGACCCAGTACTTC
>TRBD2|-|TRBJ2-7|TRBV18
CASSPASGSTSYEQYF
TGTGCCAGCTCACCAGCTAGCGGGTCTACCTCCTACGAGCAGTACTTC
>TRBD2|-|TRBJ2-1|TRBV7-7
CASSSSSGGYNEQFF
TGTGCTAGCAGCTCGTCTAGCGGGGGGTACAATGAGCAGTTCTTC
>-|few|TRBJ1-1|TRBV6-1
CASSEGTGGNTEAFF
TGTGCCAGCAGTGAAGGAACGGGTGGGAACACTGAAGCTTTCTTT
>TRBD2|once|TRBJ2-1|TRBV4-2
CASSSPLAESSYNEQFF
TGTGCCAGCAGCTCACCACTAGCGGAGAGCTCCTACAATGAGCAGTTCTTC
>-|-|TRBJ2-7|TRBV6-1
CASSVTVSYEQYF
TGTGCCAGCAGTGTAACGGTCTCCTACGAGCAGTACTTC
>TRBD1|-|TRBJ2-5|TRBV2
CASSEVWAGGAGKTQYF
TGTGCCAGCAGTGAAGTCTGGGCAGGGGGCGCGGGAAAGACCCAGTACTTC
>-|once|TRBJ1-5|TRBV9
CASSVAGRGEQPQHF
TGTGCCAGCAGCGTAGCGGGCAGGGGAGAACAGCCCCAGCATTTT
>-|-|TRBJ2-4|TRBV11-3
CASSSGGAGDIQYF
TGTGCCAGCAGCTCGGGGGGCGCAGGTGACATTCAGTACTTC
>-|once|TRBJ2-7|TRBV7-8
CASSLDLGVYEQYF
TGTGCCAGCAGCTTAGACCTCGGGGTCTACGAGCAGTACTTC
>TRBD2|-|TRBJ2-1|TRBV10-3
CAISESPSGSSEQFF
TGTGCCATCAGTGAGTCGCCTAGCGGGAGCAGTGAGCAGTTCTTC
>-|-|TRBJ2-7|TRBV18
CASSERSPYEQYF
TGTGCCAGCTCGGAGAGGTCTCCCTACGAGCAGTACTTC
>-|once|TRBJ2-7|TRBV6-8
CASTLDSTEYYEQYF
TGTGCCAGCACATTGGACAGCACGGAGTACTACGAGCAGTACTTC
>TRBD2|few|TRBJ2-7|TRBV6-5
CASSYSAGAYEQYF
TGTGCCAGCAGTTACTCGGCGGGAGCCTACGAGCAGTACTTC
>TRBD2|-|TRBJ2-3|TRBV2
CASSTSPGTSGSASTDTQYF
TGTGCCAGCAGTACGTCCCCGGGGACTAGCGGGAGCGCTAGCACAGATACGCAGTATTTT
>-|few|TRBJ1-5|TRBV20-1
CSASGNQPQHF
TGCAGTGCTAGTGGGAATCAGCCCCAGCATTTT
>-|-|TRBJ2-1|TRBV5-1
CASSLVTSDNEQFF
TGCGCCAGCAGCTTGGTGACTTCAGACAATGAGCAGTTCTTC
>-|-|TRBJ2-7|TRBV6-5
CASGYDSYEQYF
TGTGCCAGCGGGTACGACTCCTACGAGCAGTACTTC
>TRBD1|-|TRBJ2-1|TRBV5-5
CASSSFPKTGKGNEQFF
TGTGCCAGCAGCTCCTTCCCCAAGACAGGGAAAGGCAATGAGCAGTTCTTC
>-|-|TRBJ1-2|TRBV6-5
CASRTQNYGYTF
TGTGCCAGCAGGACACAGAACTATGGCTACACCTTC
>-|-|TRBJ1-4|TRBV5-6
CASSPRAGEKLFF
TGTGCCAGCAGCCCCAGGGCTGGTGAAAAACTGTTTTTT
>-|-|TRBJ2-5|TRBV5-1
CASSQTATGETQYF
TGCGCCAGCAGCCAGACCGCGACAGGCGAGACCCAGTACTTC
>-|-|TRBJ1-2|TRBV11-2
CASSLGVGSNYGYTF
TGTGCCAGCAGCTTAGGTGTCGGCAGTAACTATGGCTACACCTTC
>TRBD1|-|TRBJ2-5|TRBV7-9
CASSSRGLPETQYF
TGTGCCAGCAGCTCCAGGGGGCTACCCGAGACCCAGTACTTC
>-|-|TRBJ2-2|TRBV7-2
CASSSTVPPGELFF
TGTGCCAGCAGCTCAACTGTCCCCCCCGGGGAGCTGTTTTTT
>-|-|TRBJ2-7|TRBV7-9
CASSLVAGDEQYF
TGTGCCAGCAGCTTAGTGGCCGGGGATGAGCAGTACTTC
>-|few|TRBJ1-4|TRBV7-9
CASSYTQGRGTNEKLFF
TGTGCCAGCAGCTACACTCAGGGGAGGGGGACTAATGAAAAACTGTTTTTT
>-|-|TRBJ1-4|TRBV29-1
CSVSGATNEKLFF
TGCAGCGTTTCAGGGGCAACTAATGAAAAACTGTTTTTT
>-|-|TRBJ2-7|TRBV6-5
CASSYGRSGYEQYF
TGTGCCAGCAGTTACGGGAGGTCGGGTTACGAGCAGTACTTC
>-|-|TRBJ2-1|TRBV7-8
CASSLGLASSNEQFF
TGTGCCAGCAGCCTCGGACTGGCCTCTTCCAATGAGCAGTTCTTC
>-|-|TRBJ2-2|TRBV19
CASSPWTDTGELFF
TGTGCCAGTAGTCCCTGGACAGACACCGGGGAGCTGTTTTTT
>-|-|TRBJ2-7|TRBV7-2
CASSSEYEQYF
TGTGCCAGCAGCTCCGAGTACGAGCAGTACTTC
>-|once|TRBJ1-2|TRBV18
CASSLLGGGYTF
TGTGCCAGCTCACTACTTGGGGGTGGCTACACCTTC
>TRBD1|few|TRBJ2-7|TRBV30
CACDINRDRVSYEQYF
TGTGCCTGCGATATAAACCGGGACAGGGTCTCCTACGAGCAGTACTTC
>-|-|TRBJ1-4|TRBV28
CASSLLPGVNEKLFF
TGTGCCAGCAGTTTATTGCCGGGGGTAAATGAAAAACTGTTTTTT
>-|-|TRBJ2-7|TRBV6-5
CASIDQQSRPYEQYF
TGTGCCAGCATCGATCAACAGAGCCGTCCCTACGAGCAGTACTTC
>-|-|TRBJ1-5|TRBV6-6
CASSLTGVGNQPQHF
TGTGCCAGCAGTTTGACGGGGGTTGGCAATCAGCCCCAGCATTTT
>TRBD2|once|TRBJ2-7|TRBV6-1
CASSGGQGLAGREQYF
TGTGCCAGCAGTGGTGGACAGGGACTAGCGGGACGCGAGCAGTACTTC
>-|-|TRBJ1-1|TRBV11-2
CASSLSDAFF
TGTGCCAGCAGTCTTAGTGACGCTTTCTTT
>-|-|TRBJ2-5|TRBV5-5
CASSLAPGGTLETQYF
TGTGCCAGCAGCTTGGCGCCCGGGGGTACCCTAGAGACCCAGTACTTC